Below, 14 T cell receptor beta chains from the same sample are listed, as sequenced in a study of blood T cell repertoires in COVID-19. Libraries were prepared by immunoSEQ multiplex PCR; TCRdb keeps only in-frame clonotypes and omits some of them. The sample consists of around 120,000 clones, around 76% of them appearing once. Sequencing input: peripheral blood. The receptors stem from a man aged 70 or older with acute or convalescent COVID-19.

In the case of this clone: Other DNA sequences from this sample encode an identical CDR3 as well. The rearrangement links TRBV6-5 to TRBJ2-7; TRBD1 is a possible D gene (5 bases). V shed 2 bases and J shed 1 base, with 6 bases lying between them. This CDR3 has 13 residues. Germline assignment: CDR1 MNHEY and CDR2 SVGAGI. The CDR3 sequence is CASSYRQSYEQYF. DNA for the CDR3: TGTGCCAGCAGTTACCGACAGTCCTACGAGCAGTACTTC.

CDR3 protein: CASSEERRTGELFF. The CDR3 nucleotides read TGTGCCAGCAGCGAGGAGCGGCGGACCGGGGAGCTGTTTTTT. The chain has TRBV25-1 and TRBJ2-2; tentative D call: TRBD2 (5 bases). V gave up 6 bases and J gave up 5 bases, with 13 bases separating them. Germline V gives CDR1 MGHDK, CDR2 SYGVNS. This CDR3 region has 14 residues.

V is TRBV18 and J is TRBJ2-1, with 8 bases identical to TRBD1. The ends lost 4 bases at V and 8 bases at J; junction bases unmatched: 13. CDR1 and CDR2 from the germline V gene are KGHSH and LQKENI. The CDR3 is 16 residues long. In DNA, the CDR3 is TGTGCCAGCTCACTTACTCGCCTTGACAGGGGCGATGAGCAGTTCTTC. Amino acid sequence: CASSLTRLDRGDEQFF.

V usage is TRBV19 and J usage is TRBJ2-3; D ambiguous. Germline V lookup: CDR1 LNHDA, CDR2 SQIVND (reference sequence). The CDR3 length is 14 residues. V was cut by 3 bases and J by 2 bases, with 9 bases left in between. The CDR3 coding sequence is TGTGCCAGTAGTATTCCCGGTTACACAGATACGCAGTATTTT. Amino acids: CASSIPGYTDTQYF. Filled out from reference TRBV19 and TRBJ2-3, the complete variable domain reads DGGITQSPKYLFRKEGQNVTLSCEQNLNHDAMYWYRQDPGQGLRLIYYSQIVNDFQKGDIAEGYSVSREKKESFPLTVTSAQKNPTAFYLCASSIPGYTDTQYFGPGTRLTVL.

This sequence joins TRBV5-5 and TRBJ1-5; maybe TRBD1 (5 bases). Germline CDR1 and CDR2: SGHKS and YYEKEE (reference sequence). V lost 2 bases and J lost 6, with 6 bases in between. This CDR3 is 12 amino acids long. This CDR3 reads CASSLTGQPQHF. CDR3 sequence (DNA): TGTGCCAGCAGCTTAACAGGTCAGCCCCAGCATTTT.

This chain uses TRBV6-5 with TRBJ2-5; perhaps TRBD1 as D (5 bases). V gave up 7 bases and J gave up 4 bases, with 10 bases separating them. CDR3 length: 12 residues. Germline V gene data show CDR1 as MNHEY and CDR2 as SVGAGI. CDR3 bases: TGTGCCAGCAAACAGGCGTCAGAGACCCAGTACTTC. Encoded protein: CASKQASETQYF.

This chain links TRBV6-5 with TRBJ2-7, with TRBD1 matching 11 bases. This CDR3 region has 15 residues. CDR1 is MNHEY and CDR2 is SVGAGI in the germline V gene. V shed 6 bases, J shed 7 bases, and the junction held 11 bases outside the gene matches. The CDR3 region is CASSPAGTGGREQYF. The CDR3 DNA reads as TGTGCCAGCAGCCCAGCCGGGACAGGGGGAAGGGAGCAGTACTTC.

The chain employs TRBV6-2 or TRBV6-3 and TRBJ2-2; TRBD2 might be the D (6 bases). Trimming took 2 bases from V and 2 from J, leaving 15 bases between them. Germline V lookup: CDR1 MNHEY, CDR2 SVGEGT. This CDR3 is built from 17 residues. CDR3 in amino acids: CASSYLLGTHNTGELFF. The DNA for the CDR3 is TGTGCCAGCAGTTACCTTCTCGGGACTCATAACACCGGGGAGCTGTTTTTT.

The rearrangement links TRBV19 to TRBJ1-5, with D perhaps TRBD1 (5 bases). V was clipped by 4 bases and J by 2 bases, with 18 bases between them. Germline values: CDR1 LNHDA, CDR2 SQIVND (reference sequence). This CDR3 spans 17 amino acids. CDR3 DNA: TGTGCCAGTAGTACCCGTATTCGACAGTGGGGCAATCAGCCCCAGCATTTT. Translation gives CASSTRIRQWGNQPQHF.

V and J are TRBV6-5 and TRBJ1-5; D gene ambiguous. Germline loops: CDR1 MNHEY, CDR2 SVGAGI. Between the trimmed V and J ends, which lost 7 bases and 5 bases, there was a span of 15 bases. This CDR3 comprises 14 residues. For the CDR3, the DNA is TGTGCCAGCAATACAGTGTCCTTAGATCAGCCCCAGCATTTT. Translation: CASNTVSLDQPQHF.

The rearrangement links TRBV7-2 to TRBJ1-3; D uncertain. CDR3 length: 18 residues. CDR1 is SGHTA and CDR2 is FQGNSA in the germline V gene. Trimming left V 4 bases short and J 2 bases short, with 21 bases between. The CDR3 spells CASSSPLGGSRAGNTIYF. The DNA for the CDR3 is TGTGCCAGCAGCTCACCCCTGGGAGGGTCGCGAGCTGGAAACACCATATATTTT.

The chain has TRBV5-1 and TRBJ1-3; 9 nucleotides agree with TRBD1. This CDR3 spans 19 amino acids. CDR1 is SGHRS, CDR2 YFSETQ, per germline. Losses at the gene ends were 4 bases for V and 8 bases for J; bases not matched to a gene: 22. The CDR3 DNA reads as TGCGCCAGCAGCCTACAACCGACCTCGCCGGGACAGGGTAGACACACCATATATTTT. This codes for CASSLQPTSPGQGRHTIYF.

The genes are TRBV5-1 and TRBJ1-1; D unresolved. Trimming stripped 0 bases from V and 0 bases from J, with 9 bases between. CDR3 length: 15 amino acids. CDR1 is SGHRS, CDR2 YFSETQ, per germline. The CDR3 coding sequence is TGCGCCAGCAGCTTGGGCCTTAGTATGAACACTGAAGCTTTCTTT. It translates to CASSLGLSMNTEAFF.

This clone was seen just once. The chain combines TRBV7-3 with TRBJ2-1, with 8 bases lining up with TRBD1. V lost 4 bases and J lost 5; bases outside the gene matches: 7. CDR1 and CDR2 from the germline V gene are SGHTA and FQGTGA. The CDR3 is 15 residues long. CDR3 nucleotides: TGTGCCAGCAGCTCAACAGGGGGACCGGACAATGAGCAGTTCTTC. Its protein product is CASSSTGGPDNEQFF.